The 14 T cell receptor beta chains below all came from one sample that was sequenced in a study of Ad26.COV2.S vaccination and SARS-CoV-2 variants. Treatment reported: 15 to 20 received Ad26.COV2.S at low or high dose, single or two shots; 5 received placebo; per-sample allocation not given. Samples came from day 63 after the first vaccine or placebo injection. Clones were sequenced by immunoSEQ multiplex PCR, and TCRdb holds only the in-frame ones, with some missing. This sample has about 350,000 clones, with approximately 90% found just once. The source was peripheral blood, collected in a trial of Ad26.COV2.S vaccine versus placebo. Every receptor here comes from a person aged 18-65 years who received the Ad26.COV2.S COVID-19 vaccine or a placebo.

The chain recombines TRBV5-4 with TRBJ1-1; D is unresolved. Germline CDR1 is SGHNT and CDR2 is YYREEE (reference sequence). With 4 bases removed from V and 1 base from J, the gap between germline ends came to 11 bases. The CDR3 spans 14 residues. CDR3 DNA sequence: TGTGCCAGCAGCCTCGGACGGAGGAACACTGAAGCTTTCTTT. This encodes CASSLGRRNTEAFF.

The genes are TRBV19 and TRBJ1-5; D remains ambiguous. The ends were cut back, 10 bases at V and 2 bases at J, with 21 bases in the middle. CDR1 LNHDA and CDR2 SQIVND come from the germline V gene (reference sequence). The CDR3 has 16 residues. The DNA for the CDR3 is TGTGCCACCAGTTCCGAGGGAAGGGCGGGCAATCAGCCCCAGCATTTT. Translated: CATSSEGRAGNQPQHF.

V and J are TRBV11-2 and TRBJ1-3, with TRBD1 matching 9 bases. The CDR3 consists of 16 residues. Germline lookup yields CDR1 SGHAT and CDR2 FQNNGV. V lost 0 bases and J lost 4; bases outside the gene matches: 4. DNA of the CDR3: TGTGCCAGCAGCTTAGAGCACAGGGGGCGAGGAAACACCATATATTTT. Protein product: CASSLEHRGRGNTIYF.

This clone was counted a single time. The J gene is TRBJ2-5, the V gene TRBV25-1; 12 bases align to TRBD2. J gave up 2 bases and V 6 bases, and 4 bases lay outside the gene matches. CDR3 length: 15 residues. Germline CDR1 and CDR2: MGHDK and SYGVNS. CDR3 protein: CASSLGLAGQETQYF. DNA of the CDR3: TGTGCCAGCAGCCTAGGACTAGCGGGACAAGAGACCCAGTACTTC.

In this sample, this clone turned up once. V is TRBV4-2 and J is TRBJ2-7; D perhaps matches TRBD1 (7 bases). The germline CDR1 and CDR2 sequences are LGHNA and YNFKEQ. Trimming took 1 base from V and 7 from J, leaving 14 bases between them. This CDR3 comprises 14 residues. The CDR3 loop is CASSQAEGAGEQYF. CDR3 nucleotides: TGTGCCAGCAGCCAAGCCGAGGGGGCGGGGGAGCAGTACTTC.

The chain employs TRBV6-5 and TRBJ2-3; no firm D call. V was pared by 5 bases and J by 5 bases, with 8 bases between. This CDR3 has 12 residues. The germline gives CDR1 MNHEY, CDR2 SVGAGI. DNA of the CDR3: TGTGCCAGCAGTCCGACTGGAGATACGCAGTATTTT. Translation: CASSPTGDTQYF.

The genes are TRBV4-3 and TRBJ2-5; no definite D call. Germline V CDR1 and CDR2: LGHNA, YSLEER. V lost 4 bases and J 3 bases, leaving 12 bases between the germline ends. The CDR3 sequence is 14 residues long. In DNA, the CDR3 is TGCGCCAGCAGCCCGGACCCTAGAGAAGAGACCCAGTACTTC. Translating it yields CASSPDPREETQYF.

This chain joins TRBV28 and TRBJ2-3; D is perhaps TRBD1 (7 bases). Germline loops: CDR1 MDHEN, CDR2 SYDVKM. The CDR3 covers 18 residues. V was shortened by 7 bases and J by 2 bases, with 25 bases between the two germline ends. In DNA, the CDR3 is TGTGCCAGCAACCCACAGGGGATAGGTGGAGGGCACACAGATACGCAGTATTTT. It encodes CASNPQGIGGGHTDTQYF.

Notes on this clone: Additional DNA sequences in this sample encode the identical CDR3. This chain links TRBV19 with TRBJ1-2; D call uncertain. The CDR3 loop spans 14 amino acids. The germline CDR1 and CDR2 sequences are LNHDA and SQIVND (reference sequence). The V and J ends lost 5 bases and 1 base respectively, with 11 bases between them. The CDR3 DNA reads as TGTGCCAGTAGTCCACCGGGAGTTAACTATGGCTACACCTTC. Translated: CASSPPGVNYGYTF. The whole variable domain, filled in from reference TRBV19 and TRBJ1-2, reads DGGITQSPKYLFRKEGQNVTLSCEQNLNHDAMYWYRQDPGQGLRLIYYSQIVNDFQKGDIAEGYSVSREKKESFPLTVTSAQKNPTAFYLCASSPPGVNYGYTFGSGTRLTVV.

The V and J genes are TRBV5-6 and TRBJ2-1; D is unclear. The CDR3 loop spans 11 amino acids. The germline gives CDR1 SGHDT, CDR2 YYEEEE. The ends were cut back, 1 base at V and 8 bases at J, with 4 bases in the middle. The CDR3 sequence: CASSLFDEQFF. For the CDR3, the DNA is TGTGCCAGCAGCTTGTTTGATGAGCAGTTCTTC. Looking up the rest from reference TRBV5-6 and TRBJ2-1 gives the full variable domain: DAGVTQSPTHLIKTRGQQVTLRCSPKSGHDTVSWYQQALGQGPQFIFQYYEEEERQRGNFPDRFSGHQFPNYSSELNVNALLLGDSALYLCASSLFDEQFFGPGTRLTVL.

The rearrangement links TRBV5-4 to TRBJ2-7, with 7 bases matching TRBD1. The CDR3 is 14 amino acids. The germline V gene has CDR1 SGHNT and CDR2 YYREEE (reference sequence). J was trimmed by 9 bases and V by 3 bases; bases with no gene match: 12. The CDR3 region is CASSYSGQLRGQYF. CDR3 DNA sequence: TGTGCCAGCAGCTACTCGGGACAGCTACGAGGGCAGTACTTC.

This clone has a single count. This chain links TRBV15 with TRBJ1-1, with D hard to call. V was clipped by 0 bases and J by 10 bases, with 12 bases between them. The CDR3 length is 13 residues. Germline V CDR1 and CDR2: LNHNV, YYDKDF (reference sequence). The CDR3 loop reads CATSRDNYGVAFF. The DNA for the CDR3 is TGTGCCACCAGCAGAGATAATTATGGGGTAGCTTTCTTT.

The chain recombines TRBV6-5 with TRBJ2-7; perhaps TRBD1 as D (6 bases). This CDR3 region has 14 residues. The germline V and J ends were trimmed by 6 bases and 4 bases, with 16 bases remaining between them. Germline assignment: CDR1 MNHEY and CDR2 SVGAGI. DNA for the CDR3: TGTGCCAGCAGACGGAATTTACAGGGTTACGAGCAGTACTTC. It translates to CASRRNLQGYEQYF.

The chain employs TRBV6-6 and TRBJ2-1; 12 bases match TRBD2. V lost 5 bases, J lost 1 base, and 6 bases stayed unmatched. The CDR3 spans 17 residues. Germline V gene data show CDR1 as MNHNY and CDR2 as SVGAGI (reference sequence). Here the CDR3 reads CASSPWTSGISYNEQFF. The DNA for the CDR3 is TGTGCCAGCAGTCCTTGGACTAGCGGGATTTCCTACAATGAGCAGTTCTTC.